The clone carrying this TCR beta chain has just a few counts. The target antigen is unknown. TCRdb recomputed calls from the 5' RACE reads with MiXCR, one row per CDR3 protein. This sample has approximately 150,000 distinct CDR3 sequences; over 15% occur once, and the top ten carry around 2.4%. With V trimmed by 4 bases and J by 6 bases, 7 bases remained unmatched. The germline V gene has CDR1 MNHEY and CDR2 SVGEGT. The CDR3 has 16 residues. The data originate from a study of T-cell memory formation after mild COVID-19. Study summary: TCR clusters showed largely donor specificity. Study findings and constraints: Of the contracting clones, CD4+ ones lay mainly in CM and EM, and CD8+ ones in EMRA. Clones from the second wave (peaking day 37) had unconfirmed SARS-CoV-2 specificity. Pre-infection memory held some responding clones, suggesting pre-existing cross-reactive T cells responded.

The chain carries TRBV6-2 or TRBV6-3 and TRBJ2-1; TRBD1 matches at 12 bases. The sequence derives from an adult woman who had mild COVID-19 (a few samples of this study predate the infection). Cell type and time point are not known. Sequenced sample: PBMCs or a T cell subset sorted from them (not recorded which). The CDR3: CASSWNAGQGANEQFF. CDR3 DNA sequence: TGTGCCAGCAGTTGGAATGCGGGACAGGGGGCCAATGAGCAGTTCTTC.